The source of this T cell receptor (beta chain) is a study of blood T cell repertoires in COVID-19. Germline CDR1 is SGHRS and CDR2 is YFSETQ. The CDR3 contains 13 residues. J lost 4 bases, V lost 7 bases, and 8 bases had no gene match. Some clones are missing from TCRdb's copy, which holds only in-frame ones; the method was immunoSEQ multiplex PCR. The sample lists 180,000 or so clones; 85% to 90% were seen once. The sample comprised PBMCs or T cells enriched from blood (not recorded which). The V gene is TRBV5-1, the J gene TRBJ2-7; 7 nucleotides agree with TRBD1. This clonotype originated in a man aged 35 to 55 who had recovered from COVID-19. CDR3 nucleotides: TGCGCCAGCTCCGGGACAGACATTTACGAGCAGTACTTC. As protein: CASSGTDIYEQYF.